The T cell receptor beta chain described here comes from a study of T-cell memory formation after mild COVID-19. The wider study: The two donors had largely donor-specific TCR clusters.

The V gene's germline CDR1 is SGDLS and CDR2 YYNGEE. V was pared by 1 base and J by 9 bases, with 11 bases between. The CDR3 consists of 13 residues. Study-wide findings and caveats: Day 15 to 85 contracting clones showed balanced CD4/CD8; day 15 to 37 expanders favored CD4+. Memory cells collected pre-infection included some clones that later responded, suggesting cross-reactive memory joined.

On this clonotype: What it recognizes is unknown.

TCRdb redid the calling of the 5' RACE reads with MiXCR, one entry per CDR3 protein. The sample consists of about 260,000 distinct CDR3 sequences, 16% of them appearing once. Sequenced input: PBMCs or a T cell subset sorted from them (not recorded which). The chain is built from TRBV9 and TRBJ2-1; no definite D call. The receptor was derived from a man aged 18 to 35 who had mild COVID-19 (a few samples of this study predate the infection). Cell type and time point are not known. In DNA form, the CDR3 reads TGTGCCAGCAGCGTATTGGAACGTGGTGAGCAGTTCTTC. This translates into CASSVLERGEQFF.